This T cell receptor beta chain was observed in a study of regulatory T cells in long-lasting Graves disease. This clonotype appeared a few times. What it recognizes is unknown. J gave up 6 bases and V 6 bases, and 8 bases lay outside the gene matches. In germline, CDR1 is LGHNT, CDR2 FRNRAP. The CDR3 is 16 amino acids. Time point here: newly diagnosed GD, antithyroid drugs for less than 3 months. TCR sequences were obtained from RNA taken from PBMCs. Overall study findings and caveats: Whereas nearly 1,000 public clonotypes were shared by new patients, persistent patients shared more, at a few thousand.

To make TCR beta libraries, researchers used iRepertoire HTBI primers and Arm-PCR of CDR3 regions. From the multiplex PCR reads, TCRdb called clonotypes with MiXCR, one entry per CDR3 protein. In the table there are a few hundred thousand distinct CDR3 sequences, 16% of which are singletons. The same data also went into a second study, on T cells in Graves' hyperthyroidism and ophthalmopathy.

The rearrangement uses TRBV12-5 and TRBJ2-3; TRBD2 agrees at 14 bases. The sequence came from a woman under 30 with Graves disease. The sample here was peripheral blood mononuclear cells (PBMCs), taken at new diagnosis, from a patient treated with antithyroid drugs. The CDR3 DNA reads TGTGCTAGTGGGGGGGGACTAGCGGGAGCTCAGGATACGCAGTATTTT. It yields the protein CASGGGLAGAQDTQYF.